This record covers a single T cell receptor (beta chain). Its antigen is not identified. These data are taken from a study of early T cells in non-severe SARS-CoV-2 infection. The wider study: Unsorted whole-blood RNA was sequenced in bulk, leaving chains unpaired. Overall study findings and caveats: Comparison of clonotypes with VDJdb favored anti-spike CD8 responses while missing private and CD4 specificities.

Individual cDNA molecules were tagged with unique molecular identifiers, the study reported. One entry per CDR3 protein, called by TCRdb with MiXCR from the 5' RACE reads. Of about 27,000 distinct CDR3 sequences detected, about 5% appear once; the ten largest clones hold roughly 0.87%. V was clipped by 6 bases and J by 3 bases; unmatched bases: 14. This CDR3 spans 18 amino acids. Germline CDR1 reads SNHLY; CDR2 reads FYNNEI. This sequence originates from an adult who was a healthcare worker with PCR-confirmed SARS-CoV-2 infection or an uninfected control (not recorded which). The source material was whole blood. This chain links TRBV2 with TRBJ2-2; 9 positions match TRBD2. The CDR3 is CASRDLGAGGRDTGELFF. The CDR3 DNA reads TGTGCCAGCAGAGACCTGGGAGCGGGGGGCCGGGACACCGGGGAGCTGTTTTTT. Complete variable domain (other parts from reference TRBV2 and TRBJ2-2): EPEVTQTPSHQVTQMGQEVILRCVPISNHLYFYWYRQILGQKVEFLVSFYNNEISEKSEIFDDQFSVERPDGSNFTLKIRSTKLEDSAMYFCASRDLGAGGRDTGELFFGEGSRLTVL.